Listed below are T cell receptor beta chains from one sample, sequenced in a study of T-cell reconstitution after alpha-beta-depleted transplantation in children. Using its own MiXCR run on the PCR reads, TCRdb lists one record per CDR3 protein. The data hold fewer than 700,000 distinct CDR3 sequences, with roughly 23% observed a single time. Here the sequenced sample was PBMCs, mostly from graft donor cells, taken 360 days after TCRalphabeta/CD19-depleted stem cell transplant. Source of these receptors: a boy less than two years old who had a stem cell transplant for acute myeloid leukemia, so the T cells may come from the graft donor. Both conserved end residues are part of each CDR3. D genes are given only for firm matches. A row's size may be missing; if present it is once, few, many or a size class.

DNA: TGTGCCAGCAGTTTCGGGGGAGAGGAAAAACTGTTTTTT
CDR3: CASSFGGEEKLFF
size: many
V: TRBV12-3/TRBV12-4
D: .
J: TRBJ1-4

DNA: TGCAGTGCTGCGGACAGGGGGCAGGACCAGCCCCAGCATTTT
CDR3: CSAADRGQDQPQHF
size: .
V: TRBV20-1
D: TRBD1
J: TRBJ1-5

DNA: TGCAGTGCTCCCCCGGGACAGGGGAACAATCAGCCCCAGCATTTT
CDR3: CSAPPGQGNNQPQHF
size: few
V: TRBV20-1
D: TRBD1
J: TRBJ1-5

DNA: TGCAGTGCTAGAAAGTCGGGCGGGCAGTTTAATGAAAAACTGTTTTTT
CDR3: CSARKSGGQFNEKLFF
size: .
V: TRBV20-1
D: .
J: TRBJ1-4

DNA: TGCAGTGCTAGAACAGCTCACTCCTATGGCTACACCTTC
CDR3: CSARTAHSYGYTF
size: .
V: TRBV20-1
D: .
J: TRBJ1-2

DNA: TGTGCCAGCAGCCCCAGGATGGGACTAAGCTCCTACAATGAGCAGTTCTTC
CDR3: CASSPRMGLSSYNEQFF
size: .
V: TRBV7-9
D: TRBD2
J: TRBJ2-1

DNA: TGTGCCAGCAGGGGCAGTTTTGCAACTAATGAAAAACTGTTTTTT
CDR3: CASRGSFATNEKLFF
size: .
V: TRBV6-1
D: .
J: TRBJ1-4

DNA: TGTGCCAGCAGCTTAGTCGACGGGGGAAACACAGATACGCAGTATTTT
CDR3: CASSLVDGGNTDTQYF
size: .
V: TRBV7-8
D: .
J: TRBJ2-3

DNA: TGCAGTGCTACGAATAGCGGGGGGGCGTACGAGCAGTACTTC
CDR3: CSATNSGGAYEQYF
size: many
V: TRBV20-1
D: TRBD2
J: TRBJ2-7

DNA: TGTGCCAGCAGCCCTCTGTGGGCGGGGGTTCTCACAGATACGCAGTATTTT
CDR3: CASSPLWAGVLTDTQYF
size: many
V: TRBV28
D: TRBD2
J: TRBJ2-3

DNA: TGTGCCAGCAGCTTAGGGTCGGCACCGAGCTCCTACAATGAGCAGTTCTTC
CDR3: CASSLGSAPSSYNEQFF
size: .
V: TRBV7-6
D: .
J: TRBJ2-1

DNA: TGTGCCAGCAGTTTTACAGACCAAGAGACCCAGTACTTC
CDR3: CASSFTDQETQYF
size: few
V: TRBV12-3/TRBV12-4
D: .
J: TRBJ2-5

DNA: TGTGCCAGCAGTTGGTCCCGACCTCAGTGGGCAGATACGCAGTATTTT
CDR3: CASSWSRPQWADTQYF
size: .
V: TRBV6-5
D: .
J: TRBJ2-3

DNA: TGTGCCACCAGTGAACCCACGACAGGGGGGGCAGATACGCAGTATTTT
CDR3: CATSEPTTGGADTQYF
size: .
V: TRBV24-1
D: TRBD1
J: TRBJ2-3

DNA: TGTGCCATCAGTGACCCAGACCGGGCCAGAGGCTACACCTTC
CDR3: CAISDPDRARGYTF
size: few
V: TRBV10-3
D: .
J: TRBJ1-2

DNA: TGCAGTGCCACTAAGGAAGGGACCCAGTACTTC
CDR3: CSATKEGTQYF
size: few
V: TRBV20-1
D: .
J: TRBJ2-5

DNA: TGCGCCAGCAGCTACTCAGCGGGGACCGCAGATACGCAGTATTTT
CDR3: CASSYSAGTADTQYF
size: .
V: TRBV4-3
D: TRBD2
J: TRBJ2-3

DNA: TGCAGTGCTAGACTCTCGACAGCTGAAGCTTTCTTT
CDR3: CSARLSTAEAFF
size: .
V: TRBV20-1
D: .
J: TRBJ1-1

DNA: TGTGCCAGCAGTTTGGGGAGCGGGGCAATAGGGCAGCCCCAGCATTTT
CDR3: CASSLGSGAIGQPQHF
size: .
V: TRBV6-2/TRBV6-3
D: .
J: TRBJ1-5

DNA: TGCAGCGTTGAAGATCGGAGGGGCCTCAACTATGGCTACACCTTC
CDR3: CSVEDRRGLNYGYTF
size: few
V: TRBV29-1
D: .
J: TRBJ1-2

DNA: TGTGCTAGTGGACGGACAGATTATAGCAATCAGCCCCAGCATTTT
CDR3: CASGRTDYSNQPQHF
size: .
V: TRBV12-5
D: .
J: TRBJ1-5

DNA: TGTGCCAGCAGTTTAGGTGGGGCGGGGACCCAGTACTTC
CDR3: CASSLGGAGTQYF
size: many
V: TRBV12-3/TRBV12-4
D: .
J: TRBJ2-5

DNA: TGCGCCAGCAGCCAAGATCCTTGGACAGGCGCGCAGTATTTT
CDR3: CASSQDPWTGAQYF
size: .
V: TRBV4-1
D: TRBD1
J: TRBJ2-3

DNA: TGTGCCAGCAGTGAATATCTAGGAGGAGGGGCGAATGGGTACGAGCAGTACTTC
CDR3: CASSEYLGGGANGYEQYF
size: many
V: TRBV25-1
D: .
J: TRBJ2-7

DNA: TGTGCCAGCAGTCCTACTAGGAGGTCTCACTCCTATAATTCACCCCTCCACTTT
CDR3: CASSPTRRSHSYNSPLHF
size: few
V: TRBV28
D: .
J: TRBJ1-6

DNA: TGTGCCAGCAGCCCCGAATCCGCGACTAGTAGTGAGCAGTTCTTC
CDR3: CASSPESATSSEQFF
size: few
V: TRBV7-2
D: .
J: TRBJ2-1

DNA: TGCAGCGTTGCCCGGACAGTTCAGAACACTGAAGCTTTCTTT
CDR3: CSVARTVQNTEAFF
size: many
V: TRBV29-1
D: .
J: TRBJ1-1

DNA: TGCAGTGCAGGAGGACAGTATAGCAATCAGCCCCAGCATTTT
CDR3: CSAGGQYSNQPQHF
size: many
V: TRBV20-1
D: .
J: TRBJ1-5